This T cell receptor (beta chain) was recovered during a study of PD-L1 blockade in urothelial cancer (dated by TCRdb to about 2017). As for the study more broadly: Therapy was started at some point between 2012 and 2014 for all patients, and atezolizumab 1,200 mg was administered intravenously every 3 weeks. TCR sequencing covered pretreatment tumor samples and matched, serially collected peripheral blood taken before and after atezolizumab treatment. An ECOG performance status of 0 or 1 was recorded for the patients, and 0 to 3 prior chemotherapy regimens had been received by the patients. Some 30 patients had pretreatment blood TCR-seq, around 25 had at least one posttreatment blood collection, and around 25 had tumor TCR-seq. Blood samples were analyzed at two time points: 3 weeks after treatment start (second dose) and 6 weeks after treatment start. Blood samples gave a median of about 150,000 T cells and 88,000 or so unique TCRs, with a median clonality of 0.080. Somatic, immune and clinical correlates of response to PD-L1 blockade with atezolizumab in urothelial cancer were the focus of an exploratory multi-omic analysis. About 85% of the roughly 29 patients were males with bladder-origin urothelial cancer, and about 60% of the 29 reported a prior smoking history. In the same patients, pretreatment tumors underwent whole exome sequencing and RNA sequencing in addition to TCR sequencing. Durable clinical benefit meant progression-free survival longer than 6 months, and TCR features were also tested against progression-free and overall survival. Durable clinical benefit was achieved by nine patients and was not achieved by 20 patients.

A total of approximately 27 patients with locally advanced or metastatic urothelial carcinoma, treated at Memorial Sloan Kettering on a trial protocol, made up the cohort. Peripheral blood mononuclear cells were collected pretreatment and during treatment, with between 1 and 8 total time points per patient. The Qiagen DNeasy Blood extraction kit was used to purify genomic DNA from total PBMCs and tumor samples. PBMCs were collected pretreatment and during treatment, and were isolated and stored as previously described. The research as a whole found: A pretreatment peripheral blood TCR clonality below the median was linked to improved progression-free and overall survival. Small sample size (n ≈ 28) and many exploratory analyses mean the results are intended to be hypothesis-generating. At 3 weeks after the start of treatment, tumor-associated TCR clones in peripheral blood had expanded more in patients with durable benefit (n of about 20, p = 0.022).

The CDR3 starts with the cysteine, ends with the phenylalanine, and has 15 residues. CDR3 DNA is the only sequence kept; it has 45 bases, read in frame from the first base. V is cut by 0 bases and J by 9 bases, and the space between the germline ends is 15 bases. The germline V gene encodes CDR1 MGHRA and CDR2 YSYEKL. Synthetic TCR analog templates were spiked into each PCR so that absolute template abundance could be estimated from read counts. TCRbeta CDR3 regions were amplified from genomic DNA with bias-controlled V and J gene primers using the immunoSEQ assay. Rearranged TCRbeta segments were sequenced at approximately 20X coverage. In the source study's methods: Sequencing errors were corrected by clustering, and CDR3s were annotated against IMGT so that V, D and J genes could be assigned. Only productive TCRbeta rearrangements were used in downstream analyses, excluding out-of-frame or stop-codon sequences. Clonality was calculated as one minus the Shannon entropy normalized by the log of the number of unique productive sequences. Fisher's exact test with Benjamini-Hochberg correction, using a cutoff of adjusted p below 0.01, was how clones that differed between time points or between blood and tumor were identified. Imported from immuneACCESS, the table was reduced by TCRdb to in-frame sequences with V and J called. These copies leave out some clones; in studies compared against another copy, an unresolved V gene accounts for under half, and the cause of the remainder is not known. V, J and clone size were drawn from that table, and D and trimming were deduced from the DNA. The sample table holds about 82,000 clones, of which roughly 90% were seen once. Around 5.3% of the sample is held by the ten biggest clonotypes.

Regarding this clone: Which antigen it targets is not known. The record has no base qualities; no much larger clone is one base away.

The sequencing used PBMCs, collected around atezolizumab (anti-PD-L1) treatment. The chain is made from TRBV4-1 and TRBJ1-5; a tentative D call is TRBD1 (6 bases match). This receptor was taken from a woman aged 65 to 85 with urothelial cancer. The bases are TGCGCCAGCAGCCAAGACAGGGGACATGGTTGGCCCCAGCATTTT. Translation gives CASSQDRGHGWPQHF.